This TCR beta chain was recorded in a study of long-term antiretroviral therapy in people with HIV. In the case of this clone: What it binds is unknown.

Germline CDR1 reads MGHRA; CDR2 reads YSYEKL. This CDR3 has 14 residues. V was cut by 0 bases and J by 8 bases, with 13 bases left in between. The study, taken as a whole, reports: Versus controls, repertoires in people with HIV had narrower CDR3 length ranges.

The libraries were made with immunoSEQ v3.0 at survey level. Produced via immunoSEQ multiplex PCR; TCRdb's table is partial and in-frame only. The sample yields around 30,000 clones, about 96% seen once. This TCR came from a man aged 25 to 40 with HIV. The starting material was unsorted PBMCs, obtained 5.3 years after starting antiretroviral therapy. This chain links TRBV4-1 with TRBJ1-2; TRBD1 might be the D (6 bases). In nucleotides, the CDR3 is TGCGCCAGCAGCCAAGATACAAGGGGGGGAGGCTACACCTTC. The encoded protein is CASSQDTRGGGYTF.